A single sample gave rise to the 27 T cell receptor beta chains below, sequenced in a study of cytomegalovirus exposure and HLA in healthy donors. Researchers ran the PCR with 60 Vbeta and 13 Jbeta primers. Assay used: immunoSEQ multiplex PCR; TCRdb lists only in-frame clones, some missing. The sample gives 90,000 to 150,000 clones, under 85% of which show up once; 11% is in the top ten. What was sequenced was PBMCs. The receptors come from a man between 35 and 55 years old in good health and CMV-seropositive.

This chain connects TRBV30 to TRBJ1-5; tentatively, D is TRBD1 (6 bases). This CDR3 is 16 amino acids long. V lost 5 bases, J lost 0 bases, and 17 bases lay in between. CDR1 and CDR2 (germline): GTSNPN, SVGIG (reference sequence). CDR3 loop: CAWCSGGQISNQPQHF. For the CDR3, the DNA is TGTGCCTGGTGCTCGGGAGGACAGATTAGCAATCAGCCCCAGCATTTT. Combining the CDR3 with reference TRBV30 and TRBJ1-5 gives the whole variable domain SQTIHQWPATLVQPVGSPLSLECTVEGTSNPNLYWYRQAAGRGLQLLFYSVGIGQISSEVPQNLSASRPQDRQFILSSKKLLLSDSGFYLCAWCSGGQISNQPQHFGDGTRLSIL.

This chain links TRBV7-2 with TRBJ2-5; no reliable D call. CDR3 size: 13 residues. Germline V gene sequence: CDR1 SGHTA, CDR2 FQGNSA. With 7 bases removed from V and 4 bases from J, the gap between germline ends came to 13 bases. Here the CDR3 DNA reads TGTGCCAGCACCGCGGTGAGTGGAGAGACCCAGTACTTC. Amino acid sequence: CASTAVSGETQYF.

The chain couples TRBV27 to TRBJ2-2; a weak D match, TRBD1 (6 bases). Germline lookup yields CDR1 MNHEY and CDR2 SMNVEV (reference sequence). The CDR3 totals 15 residues. V lost 3 bases, J lost 3 bases, and 11 bases lay in between. The CDR3 loop is CASSLGRGDTGELFF. CDR3 nucleotides: TGTGCCAGCAGTTTGGGCAGGGGTGACACCGGGGAGCTGTTTTTT.

The chain carries TRBV11-2 and TRBJ2-5; D remains ambiguous. This CDR3 has 14 residues. Germline-derived CDR1 and CDR2 are SGHAT and FQNNGV. Trimming removed 1 base from V and 5 bases from J, with 11 bases in between. CDR3 amino acids: CASSLVYGEETQYF. The DNA of the CDR3 is TGTGCCAGCAGCTTAGTGTACGGAGAGGAGACCCAGTACTTC.

On this clone itself: Its ends do not fully match the called genes, so a read error is possible. The V call is TRBV5-8, the J call TRBJ2-6; a weak D match, TRBD1 (5 bases). CDR1 is SGHTS, CDR2 YDEGEE, per germline. This CDR3 has 15 residues. DNA for the CDR3: TGTGCCAGCAGCCATACAGGCTCTGGGGCCAACGGCCTGACTTTC. Translated, it gives CASSHTGSGANGLTF.

This CDR3 is CASSVHFRTDTQYF. The CDR3 bases are TGTGCCAGCAGCGTCCACTTCAGGACAGATACGCAGTATTTT. The chain recombines TRBV9 with TRBJ2-3; D unresolved. Germline V gene data show CDR1 as SGDLS and CDR2 as YYNGEE. The CDR3 spans 14 residues. V was trimmed by 2 bases and J by 3 bases, leaving 10 bases between them.

As to this clone: This sample includes further DNA sequences coding for the same CDR3. CDR3 protein: CAISESTGNQPQHF. CDR3 in DNA: TGTGCCATCAGTGAGTCGACGGGGAATCAGCCCCAGCATTTT. The rearrangement joins TRBV10-3 to TRBJ1-5; unclear D gene. Germline CDR1 and CDR2: ENHRY and SYGVKD. Deletions cut 0 bases from V and 4 bases from J, with 7 bases between. The CDR3 runs 14 residues.

This chain links TRBV6-5 with TRBJ2-7; D remains ambiguous. Trimming took 0 bases from V and 1 from J, leaving 7 bases between them. The CDR3 has 14 residues. The V gene's germline CDR1 is MNHEY and CDR2 SVGAGI. CDR3 sequence: CASSYSLQSYEQYF. Here the CDR3 DNA reads TGTGCCAGCAGTTACTCGTTACAGTCCTACGAGCAGTACTTC.

The chain has TRBV6-1 and TRBJ1-1; D may be TRBD1 (5 bases). Germline CDR1 is MNHNS and CDR2 is SASEGT. V was pared by 11 bases and J by 6 bases, with 19 bases between. This CDR3 has 13 amino acids. The CDR3 DNA is TGTGCCGTGGGCCCGGGGGGTTGGGCTGAAGCTTTCTTT. Translated, it gives CAVGPGGWAEAFF.

This clone was seen only once. The chain is built from TRBV7-9 and TRBJ2-2; possibly TRBD1 for D (5 bases). The CDR3 has 12 amino acids. Deletions cut 7 bases from V and 6 bases from J, with 9 bases between. Germline V gives CDR1 SEHNR, CDR2 FQNEAQ (reference sequence). The CDR3 loop is CASTTEAGELFF. CDR3 nucleotides: TGTGCCAGCACGACAGAAGCCGGGGAGCTGTTTTTT.

The CDR3 coding sequence is TGTGCCAGCACCTTTGACAGGGGACGTAACTATGGCTACACCTTC. This translates into CASTFDRGRNYGYTF. The rearrangement links TRBV2 to TRBJ1-2; TRBD1 aligns across 8 bases. Trimming took 7 bases from V and 1 from J; bases not matched to a gene: 8. CDR1 is SNHLY and CDR2 is FYNNEI in the germline V gene. The CDR3 length is 15 residues. Looking up the rest from reference TRBV2 and TRBJ1-2 gives the full variable domain: EPEVTQTPSHQVTQMGQEVILRCVPISNHLYFYWYRQILGQKVEFLVSFYNNEISEKSEIFDDQFSVERPDGSNFTLKIRSTKLEDSAMYFCASTFDRGRNYGYTFGSGTRLTVV.

The chain is built from TRBV7-9 and TRBJ1-5; a weak D match, TRBD1 (5 bases). From germline, CDR1 is SEHNR and CDR2 FQNEAQ (reference sequence). CDR3 size: 14 residues. V was clipped by 5 bases and J by 4 bases, with 12 bases between them. The CDR3 sequence is CASSGAQVNQPQHF. The CDR3 DNA sequence: TGTGCCAGCAGCGGAGCACAGGTAAATCAGCCCCAGCATTTT.

The chain joins TRBV6-1 to TRBJ2-5; D gene uncertain. With the DNA end fitting TRBJ2-7 better, the J assignment may be wrong. The germline gives CDR1 MNHNS, CDR2 SASEGT. CDR3 length: 12 residues. The CDR3 loop is CAGAKSSYEQYF. In DNA form, the CDR3 reads TGTGCCGGAGCAAAGAGCTCCTACGAGCAGTACTTC.

The CDR3 DNA is TGTGCCAGCAGCTCCAGGGCAGGATACACCGGGGAGCTGTTTTTT. This sequence encodes CASSSRAGYTGELFF. V is TRBV7-2 and J is TRBJ2-2, with D perhaps TRBD1 (5 bases). Deletions cut 4 bases from V and 3 bases from J, with 12 bases between. Germline loops: CDR1 SGHTA, CDR2 FQGNSA. This CDR3 has 15 residues.

The chain employs TRBV28 and TRBJ1-2, with D unresolved. This CDR3 comprises 17 residues. CDR1 is MDHEN, CDR2 SYDVKM, per germline. Trimming took off 7 bases at V and 0 bases at J, with 21 bases between the two ends. The CDR3 DNA reads as TGTGCCAGCACCTTCGCGGGTGGAAAGCCTCCTAACTATGGCTACACCTTC. Its translation: CASTFAGGKPPNYGYTF.

CDR3 coding DNA: TGTGCCAGTAGTCCACGACAGGGCAACTCCAATCAGCCCCAGCATTTT. Its protein is CASSPRQGNSNQPQHF. This chain links TRBV19 with TRBJ1-5, with 7 bases lining up with TRBD1. CDR1 is LNHDA, CDR2 SQIVND, per germline (reference sequence). V gave up 5 bases and J gave up 3 bases; unmatched junction bases: 10. The length of the CDR3 is 16 residues.

The chain links TRBV19 to TRBJ2-5; D ambiguous. Gene TRBJ2-7 matches the end of the DNA better, so the J call may be wrong. The CDR3 length is 17 residues. Germline V lookup: CDR1 LNHDA, CDR2 SQIVND (reference sequence). This CDR3 is CASSIGSGLRSPYEQYF. The CDR3 nucleotides read TGTGCCAGTAGTATCGGGTCCGGTTTAAGGTCTCCCTACGAGCAGTACTTC.

The chain carries TRBV19 and TRBJ1-5; D gene unclear. V lost 3 bases, J lost 5 bases, and 8 bases lay in between. The CDR3 has 13 residues. From germline, CDR1 is LNHDA and CDR2 SQIVND (reference sequence). CDR3 residues: CASSIRGDQPQHF. CDR3 nucleotides: TGTGCCAGTAGTATTCGGGGAGATCAGCCCCAGCATTTT.

The J gene is TRBJ1-4, the V gene TRBV19; 7 bases match TRBD1. The germline V gene encodes CDR1 LNHDA and CDR2 SQIVND (reference sequence). This CDR3 has 13 amino acids. J gave up 2 bases and V 6 bases, and 0 bases lay outside the gene matches. The CDR3 DNA reads as TGTGCCAGTAGGACAGGGACTAATGAAAAACTGTTTTTT. This translates into CASRTGTNEKLFF.

The V call is TRBV6-5, the J call TRBJ2-1, with D perhaps TRBD1 (5 bases). The V gene lost 6 bases and the J gene lost 13 bases, with 25 bases spanning the gap. The length of the CDR3 is 15 residues. CDR1 and CDR2 from the germline V gene are MNHEY and SVGAGI. For the CDR3, the DNA is TGTGCCAGCAGCTCGACAGAGAGGCGACGAACCGTCCAGTTCTTC. Encoded protein: CASSSTERRRTVQFF.

The rearrangement joins TRBV4-1 to TRBJ1-6; D gene unclear. Per the germline V gene, CDR1 is MGHRA and CDR2 is YSYEKL. V was shortened by 4 bases and J by 8 bases, with 9 bases between the two germline ends. The CDR3 covers 13 residues. The CDR3 DNA reads TGCGCCAGCAGCCCCGCAGACTATTCACCCCTCCACTTT. Amino acid sequence: CASSPADYSPLHF.

The rearrangement joins TRBV7-7 to TRBJ2-5, with no clear D. The CDR3 is 10 residues long. CDR1 and CDR2 from the germline V gene are SSHAT and FNYEAQ (reference sequence). The CDR3 DNA sequence: TGTGCTACTTCTCAAGAGACCCAGTACTTC. Its translation: CATSQETQYF.

V is TRBV5-1 and J is TRBJ1-2; TRBD1 agrees at 7 bases. CDR1 is SGHRS and CDR2 is YFSETQ in the germline V gene. V shed 3 bases and J 5 bases; nucleotides not matched to a gene: 13. This CDR3 is built from 16 residues. CDR3 nucleotides: TGCGCCAGCAGCTCCACAAGACAGGGTAGTGGTTATGGCTACACCTTC. It translates to CASSSTRQGSGYGYTF.

V gene TRBV21-1 combines with J gene TRBJ1-5. TRBV21-1 is described as a pseudogene. This CDR3 has 15 residues. CDR3 in amino acids: CASSKGRGGGIPQHF. In DNA form, the CDR3 reads TGTGCCAGCAGCAAAGGGAGGGGGGGAGGAATACCCCAGCATTTT.

There are a few counts of this clone. One junction end disagrees with the germline gene, perhaps due to a read error. This rearrangement joins TRBV7-9 to TRBJ1-5, with a possible D match to TRBD1 (6 bases). The CDR3 is 13 amino acids. Germline-derived CDR1 and CDR2 are SEHNR and FQNEAQ (reference sequence). The CDR3 DNA reads TGTTCCAGCAGCTGGGGGCAAGTCCAGCCCCAGCATTTT. It encodes CSSSWGQVQPQHF. The whole variable domain, filled in from reference TRBV7-9 and TRBJ1-5, reads DTGVSQNPRHKITKRGQNVTFRCDPISEHNRLYWYRQTLGQGPEFLTYFQNEAQLEKSRLLSDRFSAERPKGSFSTLEIQRTEQGDSAMYLCSSSWGQVQPQHFGDGTRLSIL.

There are a few counts of this clone. J is TRBJ2-3 and V is TRBV15; maybe TRBD1 (6 bases). Germline CDR1 is LNHNV and CDR2 is YYDKDF (reference sequence). Trimming pared 0 bases from V and 0 bases from J, leaving 10 bases between. This CDR3 contains 16 residues. The CDR3 loop is CATSRDAGQSTDTQYF. CDR3 bases: TGTGCCACCAGCAGAGATGCTGGACAGAGCACAGATACGCAGTATTTT. Together with reference TRBV15 and TRBJ2-3, the CDR3 gives the full variable domain: DAMVIQNPRYQVTQFGKPVTLSCSQTLNHNVMYWYQQKSSQAPKLLFHYYDKDFNNEADTPDNFQSRRPNTSFCFLDIRSPGLGDTAMYLCATSRDAGQSTDTQYFGPGTRLTVL.

CDR3 sequence: CASSEPYNEQFF. The CDR3 DNA sequence: TGTGCCAGCAGTGAACCTTACAATGAGCAGTTCTTC. This chain connects TRBV2 to TRBJ2-1; unclear D gene. Trimming pared 2 bases from V and 4 bases from J, leaving 3 bases between. The V gene's germline CDR1 is SNHLY and CDR2 FYNNEI. The CDR3 runs to 12 residues.